The clone carrying this TCR beta chain was detected many times. This record comes from a study of response to subunit inactivated influenza vaccine. One entry per CDR3 protein, called by TCRdb with MiXCR from the RT-PCR reads. Here the sample spans 500,000 to 700,000 distinct CDR3 sequences, around 25% being singletons. This CDR3 is built from 16 residues. A further study also used this sample, focusing on T cells expressing NK-cell markers. This second study says: The TCR beta cDNA came from 5'RACE template switching with UMIs.

The origin of this receptor is a man in his fifties or sixties who received an inactivated influenza vaccine. The chain recombines TRBV21-1 with TRBJ2-2; TRBD2, the D gene given by the table, was not confirmed from the DNA. TRBV21-1 is labeled a pseudogene. The sample here was CD4+ T cells sorted from PBMCs, taken 11 to 12 days after vaccination. The chain's CDR3 is CASSKDKRGGTGELFF. DNA for the CDR3: TGTGCCAGCAGCAAAGATAAGCGGGGGGGCACCGGGGAGCTGTTTTTT.